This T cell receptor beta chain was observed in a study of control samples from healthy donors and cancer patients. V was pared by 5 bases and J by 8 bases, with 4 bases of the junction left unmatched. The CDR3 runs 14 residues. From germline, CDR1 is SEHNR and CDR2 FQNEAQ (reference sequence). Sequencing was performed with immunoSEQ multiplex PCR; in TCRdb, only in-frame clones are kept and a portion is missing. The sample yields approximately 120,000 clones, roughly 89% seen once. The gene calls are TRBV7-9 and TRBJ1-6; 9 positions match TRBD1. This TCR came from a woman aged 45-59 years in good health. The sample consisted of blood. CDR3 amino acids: CASSPGQGDSPLHF. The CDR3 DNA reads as TGTGCCAGCAGCCCGGGACAGGGAGATTCACCCCTCCACTTT.